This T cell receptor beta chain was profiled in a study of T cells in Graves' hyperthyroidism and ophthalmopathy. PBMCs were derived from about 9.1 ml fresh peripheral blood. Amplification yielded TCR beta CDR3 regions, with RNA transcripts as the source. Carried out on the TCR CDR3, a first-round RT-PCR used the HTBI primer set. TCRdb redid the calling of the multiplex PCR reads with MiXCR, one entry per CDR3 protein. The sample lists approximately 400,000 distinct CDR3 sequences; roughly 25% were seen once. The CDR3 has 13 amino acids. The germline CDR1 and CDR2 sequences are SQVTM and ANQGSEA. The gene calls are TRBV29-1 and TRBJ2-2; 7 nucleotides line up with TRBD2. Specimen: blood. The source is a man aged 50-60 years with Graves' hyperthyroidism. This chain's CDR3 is CGGLVEDTGELFF. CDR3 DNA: TGCGGCGGACTAGTTGAGGACACCGGGGAGCTGTTTTTT.